This is a list of T cell receptor beta chains from one sample in a study of T cells after yellow fever vaccination. Each CDR3 protein is one row after TCRdb ran MiXCR on the 5' RACE reads. The sample includes 450,000 to 650,000 distinct CDR3 sequences, roughly 22% seen only once; the top ten take 16%. Sequencing used PBMCs, obtained more than 20 days after the first yellow fever vaccination. The receptors stem from a man younger than 35 who received the YFV17D yellow fever vaccine. Both conserved end residues are trimmed from each CDR3.

CDR3 protein: ASSYGGGSYNEQF
J gene: TRBJ2-1
V gene: TRBV6-5

CDR3 protein: ASSKGHDTEAF
J gene: TRBJ1-1
V gene: TRBV5-1

CDR3 protein: ASSKGIVYNEQF
J gene: TRBJ2-1
V gene: TRBV5-1

CDR3 protein: ASSDTPGHMNTEAF
J gene: TRBJ1-1
V gene: TRBV5-1

CDR3 protein: ASSEIGDLVEKLF
J gene: TRBJ1-4
V gene: TRBV25-1

CDR3 protein: ASSQGTERNTIY
J gene: TRBJ1-3
V gene: TRBV7-2

CDR3 protein: ASSLSQSQGYYEQY
J gene: TRBJ2-7
V gene: TRBV5-1

CDR3 protein: ASSLVATGSTEAF
J gene: TRBJ1-1
V gene: TRBV7-2

CDR3 protein: SGRDPRDEKLF
J gene: TRBJ1-4
V gene: TRBV20-1

CDR3 protein: ASSIGRVTRPEAF
J gene: TRBJ1-1
V gene: TRBV19

CDR3 protein: ASSQAPGLAGVQETQY
J gene: TRBJ2-5
V gene: TRBV4-1

CDR3 protein: ASSYGTVRRNTIY
J gene: TRBJ1-3
V gene: TRBV5-1

CDR3 protein: ASVGLFTGPRSLNEQF
J gene: TRBJ2-1
V gene: TRBV11-1

CDR3 protein: ASSLAGGAHSEQF
J gene: TRBJ2-1
V gene: TRBV7-7

CDR3 protein: ASSLAAYGNTIY
J gene: TRBJ1-3
V gene: TRBV27

CDR3 protein: ASSQLNRGQGTDTQY
J gene: TRBJ2-3
V gene: TRBV4-2

CDR3 protein: ASTLGGYSPLH
J gene: TRBJ1-6
V gene: TRBV12-3/TRBV12-4

CDR3 protein: SARGPSGSNYGYT
J gene: TRBJ1-2
V gene: TRBV20-1

CDR3 protein: ASSVGRQTIEAF
J gene: TRBJ1-1
V gene: TRBV9

CDR3 protein: ASRPDRDRGYT
J gene: TRBJ1-2
V gene: TRBV6-1

CDR3 protein: ASSSDRGTGTQY
J gene: TRBJ2-3
V gene: TRBV28

CDR3 protein: AISHELGTGFTAF
J gene: TRBJ1-1
V gene: TRBV10-3

CDR3 protein: ASSFGRLDEQY
J gene: TRBJ2-7
V gene: TRBV5-1

CDR3 protein: ASSGNPGAGIQY
J gene: TRBJ2-4
V gene: TRBV7-6

CDR3 protein: ASSERGTAVPGELF
J gene: TRBJ2-2
V gene: TRBV6-1

CDR3 protein: ASAVGPRLQEQF
J gene: TRBJ2-1
V gene: TRBV6-1

CDR3 protein: ASNIIQGEKLF
J gene: TRBJ1-4
V gene: TRBV5-5

CDR3 protein: ASSLGPQY
J gene: TRBJ2-3
V gene: TRBV12-3/TRBV12-4

CDR3 protein: ASSAPGQGDTEAF
J gene: TRBJ1-1
V gene: TRBV5-1

CDR3 protein: ASSLRAGLNYNEQF
J gene: TRBJ2-1
V gene: TRBV4-1

CDR3 protein: ASSLSQVFSSGNTIY
J gene: TRBJ1-3
V gene: TRBV5-1

CDR3 protein: ASSQDWYGKGAF
J gene: TRBJ1-1
V gene: TRBV4-3

CDR3 protein: ASSHGATDTQY
J gene: TRBJ2-3
V gene: TRBV7-3

CDR3 protein: ASSQDLRRTPGMGTEAF
J gene: TRBJ1-1
V gene: TRBV4-3

CDR3 protein: ASRPEWGADTEAF
J gene: TRBJ1-1
V gene: TRBV12-3/TRBV12-4

CDR3 protein: ASSQSVDNTQY
J gene: TRBJ2-3
V gene: TRBV4-2

CDR3 protein: ASSLRGRAGGSTDTQY
J gene: TRBJ2-3
V gene: TRBV11-2

CDR3 protein: ATQYTGGNTGELF
J gene: TRBJ2-2
V gene: TRBV5-1

CDR3 protein: ASSHASGLAGGIQETQY
J gene: TRBJ2-5
V gene: TRBV4-1

CDR3 protein: ASSSPENTEAF
J gene: TRBJ1-1
V gene: TRBV7-9